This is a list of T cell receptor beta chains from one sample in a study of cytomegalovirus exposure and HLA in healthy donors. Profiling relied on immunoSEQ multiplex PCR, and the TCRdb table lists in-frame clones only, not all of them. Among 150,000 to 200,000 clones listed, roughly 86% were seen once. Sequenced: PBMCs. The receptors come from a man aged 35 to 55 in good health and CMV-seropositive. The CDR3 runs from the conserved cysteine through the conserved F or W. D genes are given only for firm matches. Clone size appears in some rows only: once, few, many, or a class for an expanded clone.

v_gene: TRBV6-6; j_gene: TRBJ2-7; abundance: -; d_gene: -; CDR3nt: TGTGCCAGCAGTTGGGGGGTCTACGAGCAGTACTTC; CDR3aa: CASSWGVYEQYF
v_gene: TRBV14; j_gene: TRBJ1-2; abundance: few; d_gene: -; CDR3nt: TGTGCCAGCAGCCAAAGCCGGGGTGACGGCTATGGCTACACCTTC; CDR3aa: CASSQSRGDGYGYTF
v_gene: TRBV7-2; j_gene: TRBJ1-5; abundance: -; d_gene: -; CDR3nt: TGTGCCAGCAGCTTAGTGGGGGCCGGGCAGCCCCAGCATTTT; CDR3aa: CASSLVGAGQPQHF
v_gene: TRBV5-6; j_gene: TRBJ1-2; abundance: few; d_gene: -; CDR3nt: TGTGCCAGCAGCTTGGCAGGGAACTATGGCTACACCTTC; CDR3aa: CASSLAGNYGYTF
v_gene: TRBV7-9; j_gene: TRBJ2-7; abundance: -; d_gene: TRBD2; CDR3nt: TGTTCCAGCAGCCACGCCCTAGCGGGAGTCTACGAGCAGTACTTC; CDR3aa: CSSSHALAGVYEQYF
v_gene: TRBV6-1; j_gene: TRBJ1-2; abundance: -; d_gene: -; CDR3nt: TGTGCCAGCGGAGGGGGGGCAGGGCAGGGCTATGGCTACACCTTC; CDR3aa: CASGGGAGQGYGYTF
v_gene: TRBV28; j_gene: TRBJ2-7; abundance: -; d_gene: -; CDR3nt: TGTGCCAGCAGTTTGGCAGGTCGCACCTACGAGCAGTACTTC; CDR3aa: CASSLAGRTYEQYF
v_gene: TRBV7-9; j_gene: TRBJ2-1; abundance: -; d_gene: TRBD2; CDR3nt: TGTGCCAGCAGCTCCAGACTAGCGTCGGATTCCTACAATGAGCAGTTCTTC; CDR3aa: CASSSRLASDSYNEQFF
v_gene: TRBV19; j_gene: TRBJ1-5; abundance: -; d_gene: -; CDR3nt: TGTGCCAGTAGTAGTGGGGACAATGGGTATCAGCCCCAGCATTTT; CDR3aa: CASSSGDNGYQPQHF
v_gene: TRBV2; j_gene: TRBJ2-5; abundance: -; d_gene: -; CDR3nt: TGTGCCAGCAGTTTAACAGGGAAAGGAGAGACCCAGTACTTC; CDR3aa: CASSLTGKGETQYF
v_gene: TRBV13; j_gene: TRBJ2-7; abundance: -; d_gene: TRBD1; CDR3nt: TGTGCCAGCAGCTTAGGCAACAGGGGAAGATACGAGCAGTACTTC; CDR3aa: CASSLGNRGRYEQYF
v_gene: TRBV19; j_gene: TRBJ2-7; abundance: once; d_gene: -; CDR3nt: TGTGCCAGTAGTATCGACAGAACCTACGAGCAGTACTTC; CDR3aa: CASSIDRTYEQYF
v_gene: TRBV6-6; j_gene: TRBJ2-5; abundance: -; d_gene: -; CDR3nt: TGTGCCTCAGCACGGGCAGGGGAACAAGAGACCCAGTACTTC; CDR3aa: CASARAGEQETQYF
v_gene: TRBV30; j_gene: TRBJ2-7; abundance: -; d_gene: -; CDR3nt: TGTGCCGGAATGACTGGCTACGAGCAGTACTTC; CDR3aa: CAGMTGYEQYF
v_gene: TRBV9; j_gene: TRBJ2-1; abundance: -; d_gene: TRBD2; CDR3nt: TGTGCCAGCAGCGTAGAGGCGAATCGGGGGGTCTACAATGAGCAGTTCTTC; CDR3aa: CASSVEANRGVYNEQFF
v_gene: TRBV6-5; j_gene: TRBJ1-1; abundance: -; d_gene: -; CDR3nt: TGTGCCAGCCAACAAGGAGGACTTCCGGAAGCTTTCTTT; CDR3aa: CASQQGGLPEAFF
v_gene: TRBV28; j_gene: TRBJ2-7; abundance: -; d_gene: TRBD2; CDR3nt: TGTGCCAGCAGCCCGGGGCTAGCGGACTCCTACGAGCAGTACTTC; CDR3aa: CASSPGLADSYEQYF
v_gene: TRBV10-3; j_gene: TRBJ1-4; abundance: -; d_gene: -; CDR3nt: TGTGCCATCAGTGAGGAGGCCTTAGCTGGGGAAAAACTGTTTTTT; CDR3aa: CAISEEALAGEKLFF
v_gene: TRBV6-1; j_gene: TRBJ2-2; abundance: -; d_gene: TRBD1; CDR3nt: TGTGCCAGCAGGGGACAGGGGATAACCGGGGAGCTGTTTTTT; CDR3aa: CASRGQGITGELFF
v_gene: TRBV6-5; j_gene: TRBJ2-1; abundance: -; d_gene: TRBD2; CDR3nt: TGTGCCAGCAGTACGAGCGGGGGAGGGAATGAGCAGTTCTTC; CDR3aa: CASSTSGGGNEQFF
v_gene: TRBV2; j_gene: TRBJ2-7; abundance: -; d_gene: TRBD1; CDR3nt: TGTGCCAGCACCCCGGACAGGGCATTGCAGTACTTC; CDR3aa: CASTPDRALQYF
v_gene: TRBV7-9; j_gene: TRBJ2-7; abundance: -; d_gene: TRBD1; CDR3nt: TGTGCCAGCAGCCTCGGACAGGGGAATTACTACGAGCAGTACTTC; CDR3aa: CASSLGQGNYYEQYF
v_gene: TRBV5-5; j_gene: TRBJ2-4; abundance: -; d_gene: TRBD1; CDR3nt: TGTGCCAGCAAGTGGACAGGGGAAGGGGACATTCAGTACTTC; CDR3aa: CASKWTGEGDIQYF
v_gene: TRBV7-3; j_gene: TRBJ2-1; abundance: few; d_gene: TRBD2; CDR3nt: TGTGCCAGCAGCTTATTGGCTAGCGGGGGGGTATATGAGCAGTTCTTC; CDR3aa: CASSLLASGGVYEQFF
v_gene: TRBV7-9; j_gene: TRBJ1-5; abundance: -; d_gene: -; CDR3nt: TGTGCCAGCAGCTTAGGATGGGCAGGTGATCAGCCCCAGCATTTT; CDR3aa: CASSLGWAGDQPQHF
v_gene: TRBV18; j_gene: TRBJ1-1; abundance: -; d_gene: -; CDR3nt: TGTGCCAGCTCACCATTAGGGGGCACTGAAGCTTTCTTT; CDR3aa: CASSPLGGTEAFF
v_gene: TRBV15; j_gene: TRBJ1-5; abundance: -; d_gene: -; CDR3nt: TGTGCCACCAGCAGTTCGGGTCAGGGTCGGCTCGGTCAGCCCCAGCATTTT; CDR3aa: CATSSSGQGRLGQPQHF
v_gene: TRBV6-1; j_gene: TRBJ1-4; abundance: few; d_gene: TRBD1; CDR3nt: TGTGCCAGCAGACACAGACAGGGGCGTGAAAAACTGTTTTTT; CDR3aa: CASRHRQGREKLFF
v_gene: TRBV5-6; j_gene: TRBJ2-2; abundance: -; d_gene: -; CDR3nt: TGTGCCAGCAGCTTTTACGGGGAGCTGTTTTTT; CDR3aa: CASSFYGELFF